This T cell receptor (beta chain) was observed in a study of CD8+ T cells in alopecia areata. Study in general: Treated patients received oral tofacitinib, 5 to 10 mg twice daily.

Collected material from alopecia areata patients comprised lesional scalp punch biopsies and peripheral blood. CDR1 is LNHNV, CDR2 YYDKDF, per germline (reference sequence). V was shortened by 9 bases and J by 5 bases, with 16 bases between the two germline ends. The CDR3 is 14 amino acids. Extraction and reverse transcription of RNA yielded cDNA as the sequencing template. Some clones are missing from TCRdb's copy, which holds only in-frame ones; the method was immunoSEQ multiplex PCR. The sample lists about 150,000 clones, 45% to 60% occurring once. For this clone: Its specificity is unknown.

Findings of the study overall: Sequences from scalp samples also cover resident alphabeta T cells of normal skin. Lesional scalp exceeded normal scalp in clonality, especially in alopecia totalis/universalis.

The J gene is TRBJ1-4, the V gene TRBV15, with D hard to call. The TCR sequence derives from a human donor with alopecia areata. The sequenced sample was CD4+ T cells sorted from blood. The CDR3 bases are TGTGCCACTCGGGATCGGCGGGCCAATGAAAAACTGTTTTTT. It is translated as CATRDRRANEKLFF.